This T cell receptor (beta chain) was observed in a study of molecular identifiers for immune sequencing clone quantification. Whole-study context: Split five ways in replicates, RNA from roughly 20,000 or 100,000 naive CD8 cells had four portions sequenced.

Via MiXCR, TCRdb re-called the PCR reads, giving one row per CDR3 protein. The top ten clones hold about 0.8% of a sample with 85,000 to 90,000 distinct CDR3 sequences, approximately 25% of them seen once. Trimming removed 6 bases from V and 0 bases from J, with 20 bases in between. CDR3 length: 17 amino acids. The V gene's germline CDR1 is MDHEN and CDR2 SYDVKM. This clonotype was seen only a few times. The antigen is not known. A CD8+CD4-CCR7+CD45RA+ phenotype served as the sorting definition for naive CD8 T cells. Findings and caveats of the study: Over 98% of effector molecules, but under 1% in naive cells, were held by clones with more than 20 RNA copies.

This sequence was found in a human donor in good health. Some libraries in this study had Jurkat cell RNA spiked in. The V call is TRBV28, the J call TRBJ2-5; perhaps TRBD2 as D (6 bases). Sequences were obtained from naive CD8+ T cells from blood, with Jurkat cell RNA spiked in. Subset in this sample: FACS-sorted CD8+CD4-CCR7+CD45RA+ naive T cells. CDR3 protein: CASSITLIAADQETQYF. CDR3 DNA sequence: TGTGCCAGCAGCATCACATTGATAGCGGCAGACCAAGAGACCCAGTACTTC.